This T cell receptor beta chain was recorded in a study of T cell responses to AZD1222 COVID-19 vaccine. Findings of the study overall: At 160-218 and 743-854, vaccine-associated CD4 TCRs were dominant, and they spanned spike. Within unmutated variant regions lay the reported targets of nearly half of spike-specific TCRs.

This clone occurred once. What it binds is not known. V dropped 6 bases and J dropped 3 bases, with 9 bases sitting between them. The CDR3 sequence is 11 residues long. Germline V gene data show CDR1 as DFQATT and CDR2 as SNEGSKA (reference sequence). Both about-4-week and about-12-week second-dose recipients were combined. The table came from immunoSEQ multiplex PCR; TCRdb's copy has only in-frame clones and leaves some out. The sample carries roughly 170,000 clones, 94% recorded once. The receptor's source is an adult who received the AZD1222 COVID-19 vaccine. Source: peripheral blood, taken 28 days after the second AZD1222 dose. This sequence joins TRBV20-1 and TRBJ2-7, with D uncertain. CDR3 coding DNA: TGCAGTGCCAGCCTGGGCTACGAGCAGTACTTC. Translated, it gives CSASLGYEQYF.